The clone carrying this T cell receptor (beta chain) was observed a handful of times. Its antigen is not known. Germline CDR1 reads LNHDA; CDR2 reads SQIVND (reference sequence). V trimming: 5 bases; J trimming: 4 bases; junction bases outside the gene matches: 9. CDR3 length: 16 residues. The source of the sample is a study of identical twins. Overall study findings and caveats: Fewer insertions marked abundant cord blood beta clonotypes; young adult naive trended weakly, memory not at all.

A universal primer site was added by template switching, and unique molecular identifiers were carried by the cDNA. In TCRdb, the 5' RACE reads were re-called with MiXCR into one record per CDR3 protein. The sample lists roughly 350,000 distinct CDR3 sequences, roughly 9% seen once, with over 7% in the top ten. Material for sequencing was naive T cells sorted from blood. The chain recombines TRBV19 with TRBJ2-5; the match to TRBD2 covers 11 bases. The receptor's source is a woman aged 45 to 65 in good health. CDR3 region: CASSPLFGLAGETQYF. The CDR3 DNA is TGTGCCAGTAGTCCACTGTTTGGACTAGCGGGAGAGACCCAGTACTTC.